One and the same sample provided the 10 T cell receptor beta chains below, sequenced in a study of blood T cell repertoires in COVID-19. Clones were read by immunoSEQ multiplex PCR, and TCRdb kept only the in-frame ones, dropping some. The sample contains some 49,000 clones, approximately 80% of which appear only once. The source material was peripheral blood. The source of these receptors is a woman aged 60-75 years with acute or convalescent COVID-19.

The V and J genes are TRBV28 and TRBJ1-1; a possible D gene is TRBD1 (6 bases). V gave up 5 bases and J gave up 11 bases, with 15 bases separating them. In germline, CDR1 is MDHEN, CDR2 SYDVKM. The CDR3 totals 12 residues. The CDR3 DNA reads as TGTGCCAGCAGTCTCAGGGGTTTGCGCGCTTTCTTT. This translates into CASSLRGLRAFF.

The CDR3 DNA reads TGTGCCAGCAGCTCCCAGGCGGGGAGTATGAGCGAGCAGTACTTC. Translated: CASSSQAGSMSEQYF. The chain recombines TRBV7-3 with TRBJ2-7; TRBD2 is a possible D gene (6 bases). Germline V gene lookup returns CDR1 SGHTA and CDR2 FQGTGA. The V end lost 4 bases, the J end lost 6 bases, and 19 bases lay between the germline ends. The CDR3 has 15 residues.

The chain has TRBV20-1 and TRBJ1-1, with 8 nucleotides matching TRBD1. In germline, CDR1 is DFQATT, CDR2 SNEGSKA (reference sequence). V lost 3 bases, J lost 4 bases, and 13 bases stayed unmatched. The CDR3 runs 16 residues. The CDR3 coding sequence is TGCAGTGCTAGTACGTGGACAGGGCCTTCGAGCACTGAAGCTTTCTTT. Protein sequence: CSASTWTGPSSTEAFF.

CDR3 in amino acids: CASSLAAGSGNTIYF. CDR3 nucleotides: TGCGCCAGCAGCTTGGCCGCAGGCTCTGGAAACACCATATATTTT. This chain joins TRBV5-1 and TRBJ1-3; no definite D call. The V gene's germline CDR1 is SGHRS and CDR2 YFSETQ. This CDR3 has 15 residues. Trimming took 0 bases from V and 0 from J, leaving 7 bases between them.

The chain combines TRBV5-5 with TRBJ1-1, with 10 bases identical to TRBD1. The germline gives CDR1 SGHKS, CDR2 YYEKEE (reference sequence). J gave up 2 bases and V 3 bases, and 7 bases lay outside the gene matches. CDR3 size: 16 residues. CDR3: CASSSGTGVRNTEAFF. The CDR3 region has the DNA TGTGCCAGCAGCTCCGGGACAGGGGTTAGAAACACTGAAGCTTTCTTT.

V gene TRBV19 combines with J gene TRBJ2-2; TRBD1 might be the D (5 bases). The germline CDR1 and CDR2 sequences are LNHDA and SQIVND (reference sequence). Trimming took off 5 bases at V and 4 bases at J, with 14 bases between the two ends. The CDR3 is 15 residues long. CDR3 sequence reads: CASSLSGILTGELFF. CDR3 in DNA: TGTGCCAGTAGTCTTTCAGGGATACTCACCGGGGAGCTGTTTTTT. Based on the CDR3 plus reference TRBV19 and TRBJ2-2, the full variable domain is DGGITQSPKYLFRKEGQNVTLSCEQNLNHDAMYWYRQDPGQGLRLIYYSQIVNDFQKGDIAEGYSVSREKKESFPLTVTSAQKNPTAFYLCASSLSGILTGELFFGEGSRLTVL.

The gene calls are TRBV6-6 and TRBJ2-3; TRBD2 is a possible D gene (6 bases). V lost 6 bases and J lost 1, with 17 bases in between. The CDR3 runs 16 residues. Germline V gives CDR1 MNHNY, CDR2 SVGAGI (reference sequence). Here the CDR3 DNA reads TGTGCCAGCAGAATCCTTCACGGGGGTCGCACAGATACGCAGTATTTT. It encodes CASRILHGGRTDTQYF.

This sequence joins TRBV28 and TRBJ2-5; tentatively, D is TRBD1 (6 bases). Germline CDR1 MDHEN, CDR2 SYDVKM. Deletions cut 2 bases from V and 1 base from J, with 11 bases between. The CDR3 loop spans 15 amino acids. CDR3 region: CASSLATGTQETQYF. The CDR3 DNA is TGTGCCAGCAGTTTAGCCACAGGGACCCAAGAGACCCAGTACTTC.

This chain connects TRBV5-5 to TRBJ1-5; 10 bases fit TRBD1. The CDR3 runs 15 residues. Germline CDR1 SGHKS, CDR2 YYEKEE (reference sequence). The V segment lost 3 bases and the J segment 7 bases; nucleotides outside the gene matches: 7. As DNA, the CDR3 is TGTGCCAGCAGCTCGGGACAGGGGTCCTACCAGCCCCAGCATTTT. Protein product: CASSSGQGSYQPQHF.

This chain joins TRBV9 and TRBJ1-6; no definite D call. Germline CDR1 is SGDLS and CDR2 is YYNGEE. The CDR3 totals 13 residues. Trimming took off 0 bases at V and 8 bases at J, with 6 bases between the two ends. The CDR3 bases are TGTGCCAGCAGCGTAGGTCCGGATTCACCCCTCCACTTT. It yields the protein CASSVGPDSPLHF.